These T cell receptor beta chains were read from a single sample in a study of T cell therapy after organ transplantation. Measured with immunoSEQ multiplex PCR; TCRdb has only the in-frame clones, and not every one. In the table there are approximately 200 clones, over 45% of which are singletons. No antigen has been assigned to these receptors. The sequenced sample was cultured CD8+ T cells. Receptor source: a human patient who had received a solid organ transplant and had CMV disease. Some of the T cells might come from the graft donor. CDR3s include the opening cysteine and the closing phenylalanine or tryptophan. The D gene is left open where the match is weak. Clone size, where shown, is once, few, many, or a class for clones that have expanded.

clone_size: .; j_call: TRBJ1-2; cdr3_length: 15; d_call: TRBD1; v_call: TRBV6-8; cdr3_aa: CASALQTGSSGGYTF; cdr3_nt: TGTGCCAGCGCCCTACAGACAGGGTCTAGCGGTGGCTACACCTTC
clone_size: .; j_call: TRBJ2-1; cdr3_length: 18; d_call: TRBD2; v_call: TRBV29-1; cdr3_aa: CSVVDPFSGRPGGIEQFF; cdr3_nt: TGCAGCGTTGTTGACCCCTTTAGCGGGAGGCCGGGGGGTATTGAGCAGTTCTTC
clone_size: .; j_call: TRBJ2-1; cdr3_length: 18; d_call: TRBD1; v_call: TRBV7-8; cdr3_aa: CASSLVFGTGRSYNEQFF; cdr3_nt: TGTGCCAGCAGCTTAGTTTTCGGGACAGGGCGATCCTACAATGAGCAGTTCTTC
clone_size: .; j_call: TRBJ2-2; cdr3_length: 16; d_call: .; v_call: TRBV7-9; cdr3_aa: CASSLGGSENTGELFF; cdr3_nt: TGTGCCAGCAGCTTAGGGGGTAGCGAGAACACCGGGGAGCTGTTTTTT
clone_size: .; j_call: TRBJ2-1; cdr3_length: 18; d_call: TRBD1; v_call: TRBV7-4; cdr3_aa: CASSLVFGTGRSYNEQFF; cdr3_nt: TGTGCCAGCAGCTTAGTTTTCGGGACAGGGCGATCCTACAATGAGCAGTTCTTC
clone_size: medium-sized; j_call: TRBJ2-1; cdr3_length: 18; d_call: TRBD1; v_call: TRBV11-3; cdr3_aa: CASSLVFGTGRSYNEQFF; cdr3_nt: TGTGCCAGCAGCTTAGTTTTCGGGACAGGGCGATCCTACAATGAGCAGTTCTTC
clone_size: once; j_call: TRBJ2-7; cdr3_length: 13; d_call: .; v_call: TRBV2; cdr3_aa: CASSAIPYYEQYF; cdr3_nt: TGTGCCAGCAGTGCTATTCCCTACTACGAGCAGTACTTC
clone_size: .; j_call: TRBJ2-1; cdr3_length: 18; d_call: TRBD1; v_call: TRBV5-8; cdr3_aa: CASSLVFGTGRSYNEQFF; cdr3_nt: TGTGCCAGCAGCTTAGTTTTCGGGACAGGGCGATCCTACAATGAGCAGTTCTTC
clone_size: .; j_call: TRBJ1-2; cdr3_length: 15; d_call: .; v_call: TRBV6-1; cdr3_aa: CASSEYTGTAYGYTF; cdr3_nt: TGTGCCAGCAGTGAATATACCGGGACGGCCTATGGCTACACCTTC
clone_size: few; j_call: TRBJ2-5; cdr3_length: 14; d_call: .; v_call: TRBV9; cdr3_aa: CASTRQAVPETQYF; cdr3_nt: TGTGCCAGCACCCGACAGGCCGTACCAGAGACCCAGTACTTC
clone_size: .; j_call: TRBJ1-2; cdr3_length: 16; d_call: .; v_call: TRBV6-4; cdr3_aa: CASSEYTGTPTYGYTF; cdr3_nt: TGTGCCAGCAGTGAATATACCGGGACACCAACCTATGGCTACACCTTC
clone_size: .; j_call: TRBJ2-5; cdr3_length: 14; d_call: .; v_call: TRBV9; cdr3_aa: CASTHRPYQETQYF; cdr3_nt: TGTGCCAGCACCCACAGGCCGTACCAAGAGACCCAGTACTTC
clone_size: few; j_call: TRBJ1-2; cdr3_length: 11; d_call: .; v_call: TRBV7-9; cdr3_aa: CASSLYSGYTF; cdr3_nt: TGTGCCAGCAGCTTATACAGTGGCTACACCTTC
clone_size: once; j_call: TRBJ2-1; cdr3_length: 14; d_call: .; v_call: TRBV2; cdr3_aa: CASSEHSSYNEQFF; cdr3_nt: TGTGCCAGCAGTGAGCACAGCTCCTACAATGAGCAGTTCTTC
clone_size: .; j_call: TRBJ2-3; cdr3_length: 17; d_call: .; v_call: TRBV5-3; cdr3_aa: CARMTLYVSTSTGTQYF; cdr3_nt: TGTGCCAGAATGACGCTGTACGTGTCTACGTCGACAGGTACGCAGTATTTT
clone_size: hyperexpanded; j_call: TRBJ2-5; cdr3_length: 14; d_call: .; v_call: TRBV7-8; cdr3_aa: CASSPMTRVETQYF; cdr3_nt: TGTGCCAGCAGCCCCATGACACGGGTCGAGACCCAGTACTTC
clone_size: .; j_call: TRBJ2-1; cdr3_length: 18; d_call: TRBD1; v_call: TRBV7-6; cdr3_aa: CASSLVFGTGRSYNEQFF; cdr3_nt: TGTGCCAGCAGCTTAGTTTTCGGGACAGGGCGATCCTACAATGAGCAGTTCTTC
clone_size: .; j_call: TRBJ2-7; cdr3_length: 13; d_call: .; v_call: TRBV19; cdr3_aa: CASTPDGTYEQYF; cdr3_nt: TGTGCCAGTACCCCGGACGGCACCTACGAGCAGTACTTC
clone_size: .; j_call: TRBJ2-7; cdr3_length: 14; d_call: .; v_call: TRBV5-6; cdr3_aa: CASSSETRVYEQYF; cdr3_nt: TGTGCCAGCAGCTCCGAGACGCGGGTCTACGAGCAGTACTTC
clone_size: .; j_call: TRBJ2-5; cdr3_length: 16; d_call: TRBD2; v_call: TRBV5-6; cdr3_aa: CASSHQRDRRGETQYF; cdr3_nt: TGTGCCAGCAGCCACCAGCGGGATCGCCGGGGAGAGACCCAGTACTTC
clone_size: .; j_call: TRBJ2-7; cdr3_length: 16; d_call: TRBD2; v_call: TRBV11-1; cdr3_aa: CASSPRTSGTSYEQYF; cdr3_nt: TGTGCCAGCAGCCCCAGGACTAGCGGGACATCCTACGAGCAGTACTTC
clone_size: few; j_call: TRBJ1-2; cdr3_length: 11; d_call: .; v_call: TRBV7-9; cdr3_aa: CASSLYYGYTF; cdr3_nt: TGTGCCAGCAGCTTATACTATGGCTACACCTTC
clone_size: .; j_call: TRBJ1-2; cdr3_length: 15; d_call: .; v_call: TRBV11-2; cdr3_aa: CASSYATGTAYGYTF; cdr3_nt: TGTGCCAGCAGTTACGCGACCGGGACGGCCTATGGCTACACCTTC
clone_size: once; j_call: TRBJ2-7; cdr3_length: 12; d_call: .; v_call: TRBV11-2; cdr3_aa: CASSLALTEQYF; cdr3_nt: TGTGCCAGCAGCTTAGCCCTGACCGAGCAGTACTTC
clone_size: .; j_call: TRBJ2-3; cdr3_length: 16; d_call: .; v_call: TRBV5-5; cdr3_aa: CASSLARGRDTDTQYF; cdr3_nt: TGTGCCAGCAGCTTGGCTAGGGGAAGGGACACAGATACGCAGTATTTT
clone_size: hyperexpanded; j_call: TRBJ1-2; cdr3_length: 15; d_call: TRBD1; v_call: TRBV6-5; cdr3_aa: CASALQTGSSGGYTF; cdr3_nt: TGTGCCAGCGCCCTACAGACAGGGTCTAGCGGTGGCTACACCTTC
clone_size: .; j_call: TRBJ1-2; cdr3_length: 15; d_call: .; v_call: TRBV6-5; cdr3_aa: CASSQYTGTTYGYTF; cdr3_nt: TGTGCCAGCAGCCAATATACCGGGACAACCTATGGCTACACCTTC
clone_size: few; j_call: TRBJ2-5; cdr3_length: 14; d_call: .; v_call: TRBV7-4; cdr3_aa: CASSPMTRVETQYF; cdr3_nt: TGTGCCAGCAGCCCCATGACACGGGTCGAGACCCAGTACTTC
clone_size: .; j_call: TRBJ2-1; cdr3_length: 16; d_call: TRBD2; v_call: TRBV5-5; cdr3_aa: CASSLWGGQREGWRFF; cdr3_nt: TGTGCCAGCAGCTTGTGGGGCGGCCAGCGGGAGGGCTGGCGGTTCTTC
clone_size: few; j_call: TRBJ2-1; cdr3_length: 18; d_call: TRBD1; v_call: TRBV11-1; cdr3_aa: CASSLVFGTGRSYNEQFF; cdr3_nt: TGTGCCAGCAGCTTAGTTTTCGGGACAGGGCGATCCTACAATGAGCAGTTCTTC
clone_size: few; j_call: TRBJ2-5; cdr3_length: 14; d_call: .; v_call: TRBV30; cdr3_aa: CAWSGDMWQETQYF; cdr3_nt: TGTGCCTGGAGTGGGGACATGTGGCAAGAGACCCAGTACTTC
clone_size: .; j_call: TRBJ2-6; cdr3_length: 18; d_call: .; v_call: TRBV7-4; cdr3_aa: CASSTRYSSQSRANVLTF; cdr3_nt: TGTGCCAGCAGCACAAGGTACAGCTCACAAAGTCGGGCCAACGTCCTGACTTTC
clone_size: .; j_call: TRBJ1-1; cdr3_length: 13; d_call: .; v_call: TRBV13; cdr3_aa: CASSFAWIPEAFF; cdr3_nt: TGTGCCAGCAGCTTCGCGTGGATACCTGAAGCTTTCTTT
clone_size: .; j_call: TRBJ2-1; cdr3_length: 16; d_call: .; v_call: TRBV7-6; cdr3_aa: CASSPEGNGPSNEQFF; cdr3_nt: TGTGCCAGCAGCCCCGAGGGGAACGGGCCTTCGAATGAGCAGTTCTTC
clone_size: .; j_call: TRBJ2-5; cdr3_length: 14; d_call: .; v_call: TRBV9; cdr3_aa: CASTRQAVQETQYF; cdr3_nt: TGTGCCAGCACCCGACAGGCCGTACAAGAGACCCAGTACTTC
clone_size: medium-sized; j_call: TRBJ1-2; cdr3_length: 14; d_call: .; v_call: TRBV11-2; cdr3_aa: CASSHQGTSLGYTF; cdr3_nt: TGTGCCAGCAGCCATCAGGGGACATCTCTTGGCTACACCTTC
clone_size: .; j_call: TRBJ2-5; cdr3_length: 14; d_call: .; v_call: TRBV7-9; cdr3_aa: CASSPMTRVETQYF; cdr3_nt: TGTGCCAGCAGCCCCATGACACGGGTCGAGACCCAGTACTTC
clone_size: few; j_call: TRBJ2-1; cdr3_length: 18; d_call: TRBD1; v_call: TRBV7-2; cdr3_aa: CASSLVFGTGRSYNEQFF; cdr3_nt: TGTGCCAGCAGCTTAGTTTTCGGGACAGGGCGATCCTACAATGAGCAGTTCTTC
clone_size: .; j_call: TRBJ2-2; cdr3_length: 15; d_call: TRBD2; v_call: TRBV2; cdr3_aa: CASNPGLVAPGELFF; cdr3_nt: TGTGCCAGCAACCCGGGACTAGTCGCCCCCGGGGAGCTGTTTTTT
clone_size: .; j_call: TRBJ1-1; cdr3_length: 11; d_call: .; v_call: TRBV30; cdr3_aa: CASEYAAGAFF; cdr3_nt: TGTGCCTCCGAGTATGCAGCTGGTGCTTTCTTT
clone_size: .; j_call: TRBJ2-3; cdr3_length: 18; d_call: TRBD2; v_call: TRBV4-2; cdr3_aa: CASSQGPGTSGGIDTQYF; cdr3_nt: TGTGCCAGCAGCCAAGGGCCCGGGACTAGCGGAGGGATAGATACGCAGTATTTT
clone_size: medium-sized; j_call: TRBJ1-2; cdr3_length: 15; d_call: .; v_call: TRBV6-5; cdr3_aa: CASSYSTGTVGGYTF; cdr3_nt: TGTGCCAGCAGTTACTCCACAGGGACGGTGGGAGGCTACACCTTC
clone_size: .; j_call: TRBJ2-3; cdr3_length: 14; d_call: .; v_call: TRBV18; cdr3_aa: CASTHQTTTDTQYF; cdr3_nt: TGTGCCAGCACACATCAAACCACAACAGATACGCAGTATTTT
clone_size: few; j_call: TRBJ1-2; cdr3_length: 13; d_call: .; v_call: TRBV30; cdr3_aa: CAWGPFQVDGYTF; cdr3_nt: TGTGCCTGGGGACCCTTTCAGGTTGATGGCTACACCTTC
clone_size: .; j_call: TRBJ1-2; cdr3_length: 15; d_call: .; v_call: TRBV27; cdr3_aa: CASSYATGTAYGYTF; cdr3_nt: TGTGCCAGCAGTTACGCGACCGGGACGGCCTATGGCTACACCTTC